Listed below are T cell receptor beta chains from one sample, sequenced in a study of blood T cell repertoires in COVID-19. Produced via immunoSEQ multiplex PCR; TCRdb's table is partial and in-frame only. The sample contains about 120,000 clones, approximately 80% of which appear only once. The sequencing sample was made of peripheral blood. Source of these receptors: a human donor in a cohort sampled during active COVID-19. Both conserved end residues are part of each CDR3. D genes are given only for firm matches. Clone size is stated in some rows and not others, as once, few, many or a class when expanded.

>TRBJ2-4|NA|TRBV6-2/TRBV6-3|NA
TGTGCCAGCAGTCCGGGAAGGGGGTGGACCAAAAACATTCAGTACTTC
CASSPGRGWTKNIQYF
>TRBJ1-3|few|TRBV25-1|NA
TGTGCCAGCAGTGAGTGGCAGCAAATCTCTGGAGACACCATATATTTT
CASSEWQQISGDTIYF
>TRBJ1-5|NA|TRBV6-4|NA
TGTGCCAGCAACCTACAGGAACGCAATCAGCCCCAGCATTTT
CASNLQERNQPQHF
>TRBJ1-1|NA|TRBV19|NA
TGTGCCAGTAGTATAGATCAGGGGTTAGGCACTGAAGCTTTCTTT
CASSIDQGLGTEAFF
>TRBJ1-3|NA|TRBV5-1|TRBD1
TGCGCCAGCAGCCGGGGGACAGCGGACCCCATATATTTT
CASSRGTADPIYF
>TRBJ2-5|NA|TRBV14|NA
TGTGCCAGCAGCCAAGACCTCTCCCAGTACTTC
CASSQDLSQYF
>TRBJ2-7|NA|TRBV28|NA
TGTGCCAGCAGTACCGGGATGCCCTACGAGCAGTACTTC
CASSTGMPYEQYF
>TRBJ2-1|NA|TRBV2|TRBD2
TGTGCCACAGGGCGACTAGCGGGAGGGATGGGTGAGCAGTTCTTC
CATGRLAGGMGEQFF
>TRBJ1-5|NA|TRBV21-1|NA
TGTGCCAGCAGCAAGGGACAGAATCCGAATCAGCCCCAGCATTTT
CASSKGQNPNQPQHF
>TRBJ1-1|once|TRBV3-1/TRBV3-2|NA
TGTGCCAGCCGCGACGGACGGGGCACTGAAGCTTTCTTT
CASRDGRGTEAFF
>TRBJ1-1|NA|TRBV21-1|NA
TGTGCCAGCAGCAAAGAGCGGACAGTGATGATGAACACTGAAGCTTTCTTT
CASSKERTVMMNTEAFF
>TRBJ1-5|NA|TRBV18|NA
TGTGCCAGCTCACCACCTATGGTAGGAGGAAATCAGCCCCAGCATTTT
CASSPPMVGGNQPQHF
>TRBJ2-7|NA|TRBV4-1|NA
TGCGCCAGCAGCCAAAAGACAGGAGACGCCTACGAGCAGTACTTC
CASSQKTGDAYEQYF
>TRBJ2-3|NA|TRBV5-8|NA
TGTGCCAGCAGCTTGGCCACGACCCCGGGAGCAGATACGCAGTATTTT
CASSLATTPGADTQYF
>TRBJ2-3|once|TRBV13|TRBD2
TGTGCCAGCAGCTATCCCAGGGGCGGGAGGCTCACAGATACGCAGTATTTT
CASSYPRGGRLTDTQYF
>TRBJ1-1|NA|TRBV30|NA
TGTGCCTGGAGTGTAGGTACAGCGAACACTGAAGCTTTCTTT
CAWSVGTANTEAFF
>TRBJ1-1|NA|TRBV4-1|NA
TGCGCCAGCAGCCGGCAGGCGAACACTGAAGCTTTCTTT
CASSRQANTEAFF
>TRBJ1-1|NA|TRBV4-1|NA
TGCGCCAGCAGCCAAGAAGGGGTGATGCGTGAAGCTTTCTTT
CASSQEGVMREAFF
>TRBJ1-1|NA|TRBV5-1|TRBD1
TGCGCCAGCAGATCCGGGACAGGGGGCCCTGAAGCTTTCTTT
CASRSGTGGPEAFF